This T cell receptor (beta chain) was recovered during a study of cytotoxic CD8 clonotypes in ibrutinib-treated CLL. Whole-study context: Per sample, productive templates averaged roughly 230,000 and productive rearrangements averaged approximately 90,000. Points from the study as a whole: Public clonotypes, an uncommon group, contracted or remained stable on treatment. Clonality, elevated at ibrutinib response, dropped back toward baseline at progression. While tracking circulating CD8+ T-cell counts, baseline clonality exceeded that of age-matched healthy donors.

Clones were read by immunoSEQ multiplex PCR, and TCRdb kept only the in-frame ones, dropping some. This table has 190,000 or so clones, around three quarters appearing once. Regarding this clone: The antigen remains undetermined.

The sequencing here drew on PBMCs, taken after 24 months of ibrutinib treatment. This receptor was identified in a human donor with chronic lymphocytic leukemia.

The chain's CDR3 is CATSPAVGEETQYF. The CDR3 DNA reads as TGTGCCACCAGCCCTGCGGTTGGGGAAGAGACCCAGTACTTC. The rearrangement uses TRBV15 and TRBJ2-5, with D unresolved. Germline V gene data show CDR1 as LNHNV and CDR2 as YYDKDF (reference sequence). The CDR3 loop spans 14 amino acids. V was clipped by 5 bases and J by 3 bases, with 13 bases between them. Full variable domain (missing parts from reference TRBV15 and TRBJ2-5): DAMVIQNPRYQVTQFGKPVTLSCSQTLNHNVMYWYQQKSSQAPKLLFHYYDKDFNNEADTPDNFQSRRPNTSFCFLDIRSPGLGDTAMYLCATSPAVGEETQYFGPGTRLLVL.